The source of this TCR beta chain is a study of prognosis after radiotherapy for stage I lung cancer. Trimming removed 4 bases from V and 9 bases from J; junction bases left unmatched: 7. Germline V gives CDR1 SGHRS, CDR2 YFSETQ. This CDR3 is 15 amino acids long. This clonotype was found many times. From genomic DNA, TCR beta CDR3 was amplified by two-round multiplex PCR. The authors ran first-round PCR with primers specific to each TRBV and TRBJ gene. TCRdb re-analysed the multiplex PCR reads in MiXCR, keeping a single row per CDR3 protein. There are about 59,000 distinct CDR3 sequences in the sample; around a quarter occur only once, and about 7.5% lies in the top ten.

The TCR was taken from a donor over 45 with non-small cell lung cancer. The sequenced sample was PBMCs, obtained before or after stereotactic body radiation therapy (not recorded which). V gene TRBV5-1 combines with J gene TRBJ1-6; 10 bases are shared with TRBD1. CDR3 coding DNA: TGCGCCAGCAGCGCCGCCGGGACAGGGGTTTCACCCCTCCACTTT. Amino acids: CASSAAGTGVSPLHF.